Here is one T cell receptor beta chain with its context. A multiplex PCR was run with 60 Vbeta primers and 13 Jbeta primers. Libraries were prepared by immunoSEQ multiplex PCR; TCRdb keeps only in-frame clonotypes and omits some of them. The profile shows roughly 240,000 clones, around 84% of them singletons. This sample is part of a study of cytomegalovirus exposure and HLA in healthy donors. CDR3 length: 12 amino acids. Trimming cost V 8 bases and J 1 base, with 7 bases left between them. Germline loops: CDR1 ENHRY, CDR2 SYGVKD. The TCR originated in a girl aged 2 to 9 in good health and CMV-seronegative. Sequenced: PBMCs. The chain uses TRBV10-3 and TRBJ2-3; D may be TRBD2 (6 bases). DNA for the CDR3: TGTGCCATCGGAGGGGGCACAGATACGCAGTATTTT. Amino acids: CAIGGGTDTQYF.